This is a list of T cell receptor beta chains from one sample in a study of T cell repertoires in cytomegalovirus infection. TCRdb redid the calling of the reads with MiXCR, one entry per CDR3 protein. The sample carries roughly 920,000 distinct CDR3 sequences, about a third recorded once. These receptors have no identified antigens. Sequences were derived from cultured CD8+ T cells from PBMCs, sampled from culture after CMV antigen stimulation. The receptors were gathered from a human donor in good health (CMV status not recorded). Some clones in this sample may be carry-over from other donors' samples. CDR3s include the opening cysteine and the closing phenylalanine or tryptophan. A D gene is named only where the DNA matches it firmly. Clone sizes are given selectively: once, few, many, or a class where the clone is expanded.

size | J | D | V | DNA | CDR3
- | TRBJ2-1 | TRBD2 | TRBV2 | TGTGCCAGCAGTGATGTCGGGGGGTACAATGAGCAGTTCTTC | CASSDVGGYNEQFF
few | TRBJ2-7 | - | TRBV13 | TGTGCCAGCAGCCGCAGCCCTGACGAGCAGTACTTC | CASSRSPDEQYF
- | TRBJ2-1 | - | TRBV6-5 | TGTGCCAGCAGTTCTACAGCGGCGGGCAATGAGCAGTGCTTC | CASSSTAAGNEQCF
- | TRBJ2-7 | - | TRBV7-9 | TGTGCCAGCAGTCCAGGACCACCCTACGAGCAGTACTTC | CASSPGPPYEQYF
few | TRBJ2-5 | - | TRBV6-1 | TGTGCCAGCAGTGAAGCCCGCAGGTACGAGACCCAGTACTTC | CASSEARRYETQYF
many | TRBJ2-6 | - | TRBV7-6 | TGTGCCAGCAGCTTACGGGGGACTGGGGCCAACGTCCTGACTTTC | CASSLRGTGANVLTF
- | TRBJ2-2 | - | TRBV6-2/TRBV6-3 | TGTGCCAGCAGTTACTCACGACCTCCTGCCGGCACCGGGGAGCTGTTTTTT | CASSYSRPPAGTGELFF
few | TRBJ2-1 | - | TRBV5-5 | TGTGCCAGCAGATTAGATTGGGGGGAAAACAATGAGCAGTTCTTC | CASRLDWGENNEQFF
- | TRBJ1-5 | - | TRBV7-8 | TGTGCCAGCAGCCTCGGGGGGGCCTCGCCCCAGCATTTT | CASSLGGASPQHF
- | TRBJ2-5 | - | TRBV6-6 | TGTGCCAGCAGATACACCTCGACAGTTCAAGAGACCCAGTACTTC | CASRYTSTVQETQYF
- | TRBJ2-1 | - | TRBV4-1 | TGCGCCAGCAGCCTCCCCCGAGGTGAGCAGTCCTTC | CASSLPRGEQSF
- | TRBJ1-2 | - | TRBV2 | TGTGCCAGCAGCTCCGACGGTTACTATGGCTACACCTTC | CASSSDGYYGYTF
- | TRBJ1-6 | TRBD1 | TRBV2 | TGTGCCACCGAACGGAGGGGCAGGGGGTCACCCCTCCACTTT | CATERRGRGSPLHF
- | TRBJ1-1 | - | TRBV6-6 | TGTGCCAGCACCTACAGCGGAGGGGAAGCTTTCTTT | CASTYSGGEAFF
- | TRBJ2-4 | - | TRBV7-2 | TGTGCCAGCAGCTTAAACAGGGTGGGGGTCTTAGGGGTTCAGTACTTC | CASSLNRVGVLGVQYF
- | TRBJ2-1 | TRBD2 | TRBV7-6 | TGTGCCAGCAGCTTAAGGAGTCTGACTAGCCGGTCTCCGGGTGAGCAGTTCTTC | CASSLRSLTSRSPGEQFF